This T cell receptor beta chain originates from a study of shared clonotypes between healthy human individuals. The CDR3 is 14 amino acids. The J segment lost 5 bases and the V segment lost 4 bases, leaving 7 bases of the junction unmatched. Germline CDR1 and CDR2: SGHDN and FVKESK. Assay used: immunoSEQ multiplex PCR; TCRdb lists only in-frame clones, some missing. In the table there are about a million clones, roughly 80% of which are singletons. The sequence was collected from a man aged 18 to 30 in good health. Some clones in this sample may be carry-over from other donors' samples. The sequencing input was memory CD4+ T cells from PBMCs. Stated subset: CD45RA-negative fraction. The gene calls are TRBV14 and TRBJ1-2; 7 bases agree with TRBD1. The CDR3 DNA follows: TGTGCCAGCAGCCGGAACCGACAGGGTTATGGCTACACCTTC. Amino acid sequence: CASSRNRQGYGYTF.